This T cell receptor (beta chain) is from a study of T cell repertoires in cytomegalovirus infection. Study at large: Recently identified HLA-C-restricted and well-studied HLA-B-restricted CMV epitopes were used. Both CMV infection and a matching HLA type were indicated by public TCR beta signatures.

In regard to this clonotype: Antigen unknown.

Findings of the study overall: Ex vivo, HLA-C-restricted CMV-specific TCR beta clonotypes prevailed over the rest of the response. Carriage of CMV together with the relevant HLA was identifiable through cumulative public TCR beta family frequency.

The V and J ends lost 2 bases and 6 bases, in that order; junction bases with no gene match: 10. The CDR3 has 16 residues. Looked up from germline, CDR1 is MNHEY and CDR2 is SMNVEV (reference sequence). In TCRdb, the reads were re-called with MiXCR into one record per CDR3 protein. The sample carries approximately 910,000 distinct CDR3 sequences, around 30% recorded once. The rearrangement joins TRBV27 to TRBJ2-1; TRBD2 matches 7 bases. The material sequenced was cultured CD8+ T cells from PBMCs, taken from culture after CMV antigen stimulation. The sequence was obtained from a human donor in good health (CMV status not recorded). Some clones in this sample may be carry-over from other donors' samples. The DNA for the CDR3 is TGTGCCAGCAGTTTACCGGGGAGACTAGCTACCAATGAGCAGTTCTTC. Amino acids: CASSLPGRLATNEQFF.